What follows are 14 T cell receptor beta chains derived from one specimen sequenced in a study of shared clonotypes between healthy human individuals. Naive CD8 cells lacked CD45RO and underwent positive selection for CCR7, leaving out terminally differentiated effector memory CD45RA+ cells. TCRdb keeps only in-frame clones here, not all; method: immunoSEQ multiplex PCR. Of fewer than 700,000 clones detected, approximately 95% appear once; the ten largest clones hold around 0.11%. The sample taken for sequencing was naive CD8+ T cells sorted from blood. These receptors all stem from a woman under 40 in good health.

This clone showed up just once. The chain carries TRBV27 and TRBJ1-2; D might be TRBD1 (6 bases). Germline V gives CDR1 MNHEY, CDR2 SMNVEV (reference sequence). CDR3 length: 14 amino acids. Deletions cut 3 bases from V and 7 bases from J, with 15 bases between. For the CDR3, the DNA is TGTGCCAGCAGTTTGAATCCGGGGGGGCTTGGCTACACCTTC. Its protein product is CASSLNPGGLGYTF.

The chain has TRBV15 and TRBJ1-2; maybe TRBD1 (5 bases). Per the germline V gene, CDR1 is LNHNV and CDR2 is YYDKDF (reference sequence). This CDR3 comprises 16 residues. The germline V and J ends were trimmed by 3 bases and 3 bases, with 17 bases remaining between them. The CDR3 region is CATSRAARGTDYGYTF. The CDR3 nucleotides read TGTGCCACCAGCAGGGCAGCTCGGGGGACCGACTATGGCTACACCTTC.

The rearrangement joins TRBV7-8 to TRBJ2-5; D unclear. V lost 1 base to trimming and J lost 3 bases, with 9 bases between them. The germline V gene has CDR1 SGHVS and CDR2 FQNEAQ. The CDR3 covers 14 residues. CDR3 DNA: TGTGCCAGCAGCTTAGTTACGTACGAAGAGACCCAGTACTTC. It yields the protein CASSLVTYEETQYF.

The chain combines TRBV4-1 with TRBJ1-4, with D perhaps matching TRBD1 (5 bases). CDR1 is MGHRA and CDR2 is YSYEKL in the germline V gene. V lost 5 bases to trimming and J lost 8 bases, with 12 bases between them. The CDR3 is 13 residues long. CDR3 sequence (DNA): TGCGCCAGCAGCGCAAGACAGAGGGAAAAACTGTTTTTT. Its protein product is CASSARQREKLFF.

V is TRBV7-8 and J is TRBJ1-4; 8 bases fit TRBD1. The CDR3 is 12 amino acids. The V and J ends lost 8 bases and 8 bases, in that order; junction bases with no gene match: 4. Per germline, CDR1 SGHVS and CDR2 FQNEAQ. CDR3 DNA: TGTGCCAGCCAGGGGGCAAGGGAAAAACTGTTTTTT. Its protein is CASQGAREKLFF.

Turning to this clone: Additional DNA sequences in this sample encode the identical CDR3. The chain couples TRBV27 to TRBJ2-7, with 7 positions matching TRBD2. The CDR3 has 13 residues. Per germline, CDR1 MNHEY and CDR2 SMNVEV (reference sequence). After removal of 2 bases from V and 4 bases from J, the junction contained 2 bases not matched to a gene. CDR3 residues: CASSLGEGYEQYF. The DNA for the CDR3 is TGTGCCAGCAGTTTAGGGGAGGGTTACGAGCAGTACTTC.

The chain joins TRBV29-1 to TRBJ2-5; either TRBD1 or TRBD2 may supply D (7 bases each). This CDR3 has 13 residues. Germline values: CDR1 SQVTM, CDR2 ANQGSEA. The V end was cut by 3 bases, the J end by 4 bases, with 12 bases between. The CDR3 reads CSVDTGEGETQYF. The CDR3 region has the DNA TGCAGCGTTGATACAGGGGAGGGAGAGACCCAGTACTTC.

The chain carries TRBV5-4 and TRBJ2-1; D is perhaps TRBD2 (6 bases). The V end lost 3 bases, the J end lost 6 bases, and 22 bases lay between the germline ends. The CDR3 totals 17 residues. Germline V gene lookup returns CDR1 SGHNT and CDR2 YYREEE (reference sequence). CDR3 amino acids: CASSSWRVAVTSNEQFF. CDR3 DNA: TGTGCCAGCAGCTCATGGAGGGTAGCGGTTACAAGCAATGAGCAGTTCTTC.

The rearrangement joins TRBV6-5 to TRBJ2-3; 9 bases fit TRBD1. Germline V CDR1 and CDR2: MNHEY, SVGAGI. Trimming removed 6 bases from V and 6 bases from J; junction bases left unmatched: 10. This CDR3 contains 15 residues. CDR3 sequence (DNA): TGTGCCAGCAGCCCAGGACAGGGGCCCGGGGATACGCAGTATTTT. Translated, it gives CASSPGQGPGDTQYF.

The chain combines TRBV5-6 with TRBJ1-4; D possibly corresponds to TRBD1 (5 bases). Trimming pared 8 bases from V and 5 bases from J, leaving 13 bases between. CDR1 and CDR2 from the germline V gene are SGHDT and YYEEEE. The CDR3 extends over 13 amino acids. CDR3 protein: CASSGRGNEKLFF. CDR3 in DNA: TGTGCCAGTTCGGGTCGGGGCAATGAAAAACTGTTTTTT.

V and J are TRBV28 and TRBJ1-6; D unclear. V shed 2 bases and J shed 9 bases, with 2 bases lying between them. Per germline, CDR1 MDHEN and CDR2 SYDVKM. The length of the CDR3 is 11 residues. For the CDR3, the DNA is TGTGCCAGCAGTTTAGGTTCACCCCTCCACTTT. Its translation is CASSLGSPLHF.

The chain carries TRBV27 and TRBJ2-7; TRBD1 matches at 8 bases. CDR3 length: 14 residues. V shed 8 bases and J 7 bases; nucleotides not matched to a gene: 13. The germline V gene encodes CDR1 MNHEY and CDR2 SMNVEV (reference sequence). The CDR3 nucleotides are TGTGCCAGCGGAGCTGCCGGGACAGGCGGAGAGCAGTACTTC. Its protein product is CASGAAGTGGEQYF.

The J gene is TRBJ2-7, the V gene TRBV6-5, with 9 bases aligning to TRBD1. The CDR3 spans 13 residues. Germline V CDR1 and CDR2: MNHEY, SVGAGI. The V segment lost 8 bases and the J segment 6 bases; nucleotides outside the gene matches: 8. CDR3: CASGHTGGVEQYF. Here the CDR3 DNA reads TGTGCCAGCGGACATACAGGGGGCGTCGAGCAGTACTTC.

J is TRBJ2-7 and V is TRBV7-7, with 7 bases that match TRBD2. CDR1 SSHAT and CDR2 FNYEAQ come from the germline V gene (reference sequence). Trimming at V came to 4 bases and at J to 1 base, leaving 4 bases not matched to a gene. The CDR3 totals 14 residues. The CDR3 nucleotides read TGTGCCAGCAGCTCCGGACTAGGGTCCTACGAGCAGTACTTC. It encodes CASSSGLGSYEQYF.